The 21 T cell receptor beta chains presented below share a single source sample, sequenced in a study of T cell responses to AZD1222 COVID-19 vaccine. Method: immunoSEQ multiplex PCR; TCRdb's copy keeps in-frame clones and lacks some. Seen here are about 96,000 clones, roughly 90% observed once, and the top ten hold 26%. The sequenced sample was peripheral blood, obtained on day 0 of AZD1222 vaccination. All receptors derive from an adult in good health.

V gene TRBV2 combines with J gene TRBJ1-5, with D possibly matching TRBD1 (5 bases). The CDR3 is 14 amino acids. V lost 4 bases and J 5 bases, leaving 12 bases between the germline ends. Germline V gene lookup returns CDR1 SNHLY and CDR2 FYNNEI. The CDR3, as DNA: TGTGCCAGCAGTGGGGGCATGAATCATCAGCCCCAGCATTTT. Its translation: CASSGGMNHQPQHF.

V usage is TRBV24-1 and J usage is TRBJ2-1; 7 positions match TRBD2. Trimming removed 5 bases from V and 8 bases from J; junction bases left unmatched: 8. The germline CDR1 and CDR2 sequences are KGHDR and SFDVKD. The CDR3 runs to 14 residues. CDR3 DNA sequence: TGTGCCACCAGTGCCGTGACTAGCTCCCATGAGCAGTTCTTC. Translating it yields CATSAVTSSHEQFF.

The rearrangement links TRBV9 to TRBJ2-5; no definite D call. This CDR3 region has 12 residues. The V gene's germline CDR1 is SGDLS and CDR2 YYNGEE. Trimming took off 0 bases at V and 5 bases at J, with 5 bases between the two ends. The CDR3 bases are TGTGCCAGCAGCGTAGAGGGTGAGACCCAGTACTTC. Amino acid sequence: CASSVEGETQYF. The variable domain in full, with the rest retrieved from reference TRBV9 and TRBJ2-5, is DSGVTQTPKHLITATGQRVTLRCSPRSGDLSVYWYQQSLDQGLQFLIQYYNGEERAKGNILERFSAQQFPDLHSELNLSSLELGDSALYFCASSVEGETQYFGPGTRLLVL.

The chain links TRBV5-1 to TRBJ2-2; the match to TRBD2 covers 11 bases. Germline loops: CDR1 SGHRS, CDR2 YFSETQ. The CDR3 spans 15 residues. V trimming: 3 bases; J trimming: 5 bases; junction bases outside the gene matches: 3. CDR3 sequence reads: CASSWGTSGTGELFF. In DNA form, the CDR3 reads TGCGCCAGCAGCTGGGGGACTAGCGGAACCGGGGAGCTGTTTTTT.

The chain couples TRBV6-5 to TRBJ2-7; unclear D gene. The CDR3 totals 13 residues. Trimming cost V 2 bases and J 3 bases, with 8 bases left between them. Germline V gene lookup returns CDR1 MNHEY and CDR2 SVGAGI. CDR3 amino acids: CASSYAKDYEQYF. CDR3 nucleotides: TGTGCCAGCAGTTACGCTAAGGACTACGAGCAGTACTTC.

The chain has TRBV19 and TRBJ1-5, with 8 positions matching TRBD1. The junction had 10 bases not matched to a gene; V was cut back by 7 bases and J by 5 bases. The CDR3 runs to 15 residues. Germline values: CDR1 LNHDA, CDR2 SQIVND (reference sequence). The CDR3 sequence is CASNANNRGYQPQHF. The CDR3 DNA reads as TGTGCCAGTAATGCAAACAACAGGGGGTATCAGCCCCAGCATTTT.

The count of this clone is one. This chain connects TRBV15 to TRBJ2-1; D possibly matches TRBD1 or TRBD2 (6 bases each). The CDR3 loop spans 16 amino acids. The V and J ends lost 0 bases and 8 bases respectively, with 17 bases between them. CDR1 is LNHNV, CDR2 YYDKDF, per germline (reference sequence). CDR3 protein: CATSRDRRGPGDEQFF. The CDR3, as DNA: TGTGCCACCAGCAGAGATCGTCGGGGGCCTGGGGATGAGCAGTTCTTC.

This chain connects TRBV28 to TRBJ2-7, with TRBD2 identical over 7 bases. Germline CDR1 and CDR2: MDHEN and SYDVKM. This CDR3 has 14 residues. With V trimmed by 6 bases and J by 1 base, 6 bases remained unmatched. The CDR3 DNA reads TGTGCCAGCAGGCTTGGGACTACATCCTACGAGCAGTACTTC. As protein: CASRLGTTSYEQYF.

This clone was recorded once. The chain couples TRBV19 to TRBJ1-1; maybe TRBD1 (5 bases). V gave up 0 bases and J gave up 10 bases, with 15 bases separating them. This CDR3 is built from 14 residues. Germline V CDR1 and CDR2: LNHDA, SQIVND (reference sequence). The CDR3 nucleotides read TGTGCCAGTAGTATAGAAGACGGCCAGGGAGGAGCTTTCTTT. This translates into CASSIEDGQGGAFF. The entire variable domain, with the rest obtained from reference TRBV19 and TRBJ1-1, is as follows: DGGITQSPKYLFRKEGQNVTLSCEQNLNHDAMYWYRQDPGQGLRLIYYSQIVNDFQKGDIAEGYSVSREKKESFPLTVTSAQKNPTAFYLCASSIEDGQGGAFFGQGTRLTVV.

V usage is TRBV12-3 or TRBV12-4 and J usage is TRBJ2-5; D is perhaps TRBD1 or TRBD2 (5 bases each). The CDR3 length is 13 residues. Trimming left V 6 bases short and J 2 bases short, with 10 bases between. The CDR3 is CASRGTEQETQYF. CDR3 DNA sequence: TGTGCCAGCAGGGGGACGGAGCAAGAGACCCAGTACTTC.

V usage is TRBV3-1 (or the pseudogene TRBV3-2) and J usage is TRBJ1-1; D call uncertain. The CDR3 contains 14 residues. Germline V CDR1 and CDR2: LGHDT, YNNKEL (reference sequence). Deletions cut 4 bases from V and 1 base from J, with 10 bases between. The CDR3 protein is CASSPGLGNTEAFF. Written as DNA, the CDR3 is TGTGCCAGCAGCCCCGGTCTGGGGAACACTGAAGCTTTCTTT.

This clone came up once. This sequence joins TRBV28 and TRBJ2-2; the match to TRBD2 covers 9 bases. Trimming at V came to 6 bases and at J to 0 bases, leaving 2 bases not matched to a gene. Germline V lookup: CDR1 MDHEN, CDR2 SYDVKM. The CDR3 is made up of 15 amino acids. The CDR3 loop is CASRLAGANTGELFF. The CDR3 DNA sequence: TGTGCCAGCAGGTTAGCGGGAGCGAACACCGGGGAGCTGTTTTTT.

This rearrangement joins TRBV28 to TRBJ2-1, with 12 bases matching TRBD2. Germline V gene sequence: CDR1 MDHEN, CDR2 SYDVKM. This CDR3 contains 15 residues. J was trimmed by 7 bases and V by 2 bases; bases with no gene match: 3. DNA for the CDR3: TGTGCCAGCAGTTTAGTTGGGACTAGCGGGAATGAGCAGTTCTTC. Protein sequence: CASSLVGTSGNEQFF.

The chain links TRBV5-1 to TRBJ2-5; D remains ambiguous. The CDR3 has 13 amino acids. Germline-derived CDR1 and CDR2 are SGHRS and YFSETQ. The germline V and J ends were trimmed by 4 bases and 1 base, with 8 bases remaining between them. The CDR3 bases are TGCGCCAGCAGCCCATGGACCCAAGAGACCCAGTACTTC. This translates into CASSPWTQETQYF.

The rearrangement joins TRBV12-3 or TRBV12-4 to TRBJ1-1, with D hard to call. This CDR3 region has 13 residues. Trimming cost V 6 bases and J 6 bases, with 14 bases left between them. The CDR3 DNA reads TGTGCCAGCAGCCAGCAAAACCAGGCTGAAGCTTTCTTT. Translation: CASSQQNQAEAFF.

The chain recombines TRBV13 with TRBJ2-3; D possibly uses TRBD1 or TRBD2 (5 bases each). The length of the CDR3 is 17 residues. The germline V gene encodes CDR1 PRHDT and CDR2 FYEKMQ (reference sequence). V was shortened by 2 bases and J by 3 bases, with 18 bases between the two germline ends. CDR3 coding DNA: TGTGCCAGCAGCTTATCCGGGACCGCAGCAAGGACAGATACGCAGTATTTT. It encodes CASSLSGTAARTDTQYF.

The chain couples TRBV30 to TRBJ1-1; D is possibly TRBD1 (5 bases). In germline, CDR1 is GTSNPN, CDR2 SVGIG (reference sequence). V was cut by 5 bases and J by 4 bases, with 11 bases left in between. This CDR3 is 12 amino acids long. The CDR3 DNA sequence: TGTGCCTGGCGCGGGGGGAGCACTGAAGCTTTCTTT. This sequence encodes CAWRGGSTEAFF.

The rearrangement uses TRBV28 and TRBJ2-7, with unresolved D. Trimming left V 2 bases short and J 5 bases short, with 7 bases between. The CDR3 contains 12 residues. Germline V gene sequence: CDR1 MDHEN, CDR2 SYDVKM. CDR3 nucleotide sequence: TGTGCCAGCAGTTTAGGGGTGAACGAGCAGTACTTC. Translation gives CASSLGVNEQYF.

CDR3 amino acids: CASSLGVRGGTEAFF. CDR3 nucleotide sequence: TGTGCCAGCAGTTTAGGGGTCCGGGGAGGCACTGAAGCTTTCTTT. The chain recombines TRBV27 with TRBJ1-1; D remains unclear. Trimming took 2 bases from V and 4 from J, leaving 14 bases between them. Per the germline V gene, CDR1 is MNHEY and CDR2 is SMNVEV (reference sequence). The CDR3 extends over 15 amino acids.

This chain connects TRBV4-3 to TRBJ1-3, with D tentatively TRBD1 (5 bases). Germline assignment: CDR1 LGHNA and CDR2 YSLEER. This CDR3 contains 16 residues. Deletions cut 0 bases from V and 3 bases from J, with 12 bases between. Written as DNA, the CDR3 is TGCGCCAGCAGCCAAGAAGCTCGGGGGGGTGGAAACACCATATATTTT. This sequence encodes CASSQEARGGGNTIYF.

The chain combines TRBV19 with TRBJ1-1, with D perhaps TRBD1 (5 bases). This CDR3 is 12 amino acids long. V lost 7 bases and J 1 base, leaving 7 bases between the germline ends. The germline V gene has CDR1 LNHDA and CDR2 SQIVND (reference sequence). CDR3 in amino acids: CASIGENTEAFF. The DNA for the CDR3 is TGTGCCAGTATAGGGGAGAACACTGAAGCTTTCTTT.